This T cell receptor (beta chain) was obtained from a study of patients and donors after allogeneic stem cell transplantation. MiXCR was run by TCRdb on the RT-PCR reads, yielding one entry per CDR3 protein. The sample holds roughly 250,000 distinct CDR3 sequences; 12% to 15% are singletons and the top ten take under 14%. The junction had 8 bases not matched to a gene; V was cut back by 4 bases and J by 0 bases. Germline V lookup: CDR1 SNHLY, CDR2 FYNNEI. The CDR3 consists of 16 residues. The clonotype was recovered from a human donor who was either an allogeneic HSCT recipient or a stem cell or donor lymphocyte infusion donor (not recorded which). It is not recorded whose cells these are; they may come from a transplant donor. The specimen was blood, either unsorted or a sorted T cell fraction (not recorded which). This rearrangement joins TRBV2 to TRBJ2-7; 8 bases are a match to TRBD2. The CDR3 loop reads CASSAASGLLSYEQYF. The CDR3 bases are TGTGCCAGCAGTGCCGCTAGCGGGCTTCTCTCCTACGAGCAGTACTTC.